Following are 6 T cell receptor beta chains from one sample sequenced in a study of T cell repertoires in cytomegalovirus infection. TCRdb fed the reads into MiXCR, producing one record per CDR3 protein. The sample includes about 300,000 distinct CDR3 sequences, 20% to 30% of them seen just once. The material sequenced was PBMCs. These receptors originate from a human donor in good health (CMV status not recorded). Some clones in this sample may be carry-over from other donors' samples.

Many counts were recorded for this clonotype. V gene TRBV7-2 combines with J gene TRBJ2-7; possible D gene TRBD1, 6 bases. Germline-derived CDR1 and CDR2 are SGHTA and FQGNSA. Between the trimmed V and J ends, which lost 3 bases and 0 bases, there was a span of 12 bases. The CDR3 runs to 15 residues. DNA of the CDR3: TGTGCCAGCAGCTTCCCGGGACACCGCTCCTACGAGCAGTACTTC. It yields the protein CASSFPGHRSYEQYF.

The chain employs TRBV6-1 and TRBJ2-4; D may match TRBD1 or TRBD2 (5 bases each). Germline-derived CDR1 and CDR2 are MNHNS and SASEGT. The CDR3 totals 13 residues. Trimming left V 6 bases short and J 8 bases short, with 14 bases between. Here the CDR3 DNA reads TGTGCCAGCAGAAGGACAAGGACTCACATTCAGTACTTC. Its translation is CASRRTRTHIQYF.

The chain is built from TRBV7-2 and TRBJ2-3; D remains ambiguous. CDR1 and CDR2 (germline): SGHTA, FQGNSA. Trimming cost V 5 bases and J 15 bases, with 21 bases left between them. CDR3 length: 13 amino acids. The CDR3 loop reads CASSPIPATSKYF. CDR3 sequence (DNA): TGTGCCAGCAGCCCCATACCAGCTACATCAAAATATTTT.

This clonotype turned up a few times. The chain is built from TRBV4-1 and TRBJ1-4; D is unresolved. V gave up 1 base and J gave up 8 bases, with 5 bases separating them. This CDR3 is 12 amino acids long. Germline V CDR1 and CDR2: MGHRA, YSYEKL. As DNA, the CDR3 is TGCGCCAGCAGCCAAGTCTCGGAAAAACTGTTTTTT. This translates into CASSQVSEKLFF.

The table lists this clonotype with a few counts. The chain uses TRBV7-9 and TRBJ2-2, with D unclear. CDR1 SEHNR and CDR2 FQNEAQ come from the germline V gene (reference sequence). CDR3 length: 17 amino acids. V was cut by 4 bases and J by 0 bases, with 15 bases left in between. CDR3 in DNA: TGTGCCAGCAGCTCTTCACCGTGGGCAGCGAACACCGGGGAGCTGTTTTTT. It translates to CASSSSPWAANTGELFF.

The rearrangement joins TRBV20-1 to TRBJ2-3; perhaps TRBD2 as D (7 bases). V was pared by 5 bases and J by 3 bases, with 15 bases between. Per the germline V gene, CDR1 is DFQATT and CDR2 is SNEGSKA (reference sequence). This CDR3 has 14 residues. The CDR3 protein is CSAPGGTRTDTQYF. CDR3 bases: TGCAGTGCTCCCGGGGGGACAAGGACAGATACGCAGTATTTT.